A selection of T cell receptor beta chains follows, all from one sample in a study of T cell responses to AZD1222 COVID-19 vaccine. Generated by immunoSEQ multiplex PCR, the TCRdb table keeps only in-frame clones and is missing some. The sample lists 90,000 to 140,000 clones, more than 75% seen once, with roughly 2.6% in the top ten. The material sequenced was peripheral blood, taken on day 0 of AZD1222 vaccination. The receptors come from an adult in good health. CDR3s include the opening cysteine and the closing phenylalanine or tryptophan. A D gene is named only where the DNA matches it firmly. Not every row has a clone size; where given, it reads once, few, many or a size class.

CDR3 DNA: TGTGCCAGCAGTAGTCAGTGGAACTATGGCTACACCTTC
CDR3 protein: CASSSQWNYGYTF
D gene: .
V gene: TRBV12-3/TRBV12-4
clone size: .
J gene: TRBJ1-2

CDR3 DNA: TGTGCCAGCAGCCGGAGCCCCTACAATGAGCAGTTCTTC
CDR3 protein: CASSRSPYNEQFF
D gene: .
V gene: TRBV7-9
clone size: .
J gene: TRBJ2-1

CDR3 DNA: TGTGCCAGCAGCTTAACTCGGACAGGGGTTAATCAGCCCCAGCATTTT
CDR3 protein: CASSLTRTGVNQPQHF
D gene: TRBD1
V gene: TRBV7-8
clone size: .
J gene: TRBJ1-5

CDR3 DNA: TGCGCCAGCAGCCAAGGACACTACAATGAGCAGTTCTTC
CDR3 protein: CASSQGHYNEQFF
D gene: .
V gene: TRBV4-1
clone size: .
J gene: TRBJ2-1

CDR3 DNA: TGTGCCAGCAGTCAACCGGGGCTTGAAGCTTTCTTT
CDR3 protein: CASSQPGLEAFF
D gene: .
V gene: TRBV28
clone size: .
J gene: TRBJ1-1

CDR3 DNA: TGCGCCAGCAGCTTGATTGCTCGAAGAACTGAAGCTTTCTTT
CDR3 protein: CASSLIARRTEAFF
D gene: .
V gene: TRBV5-1
clone size: .
J gene: TRBJ1-1

CDR3 DNA: TGTGCCAGCAGCCCACCCCTCGGGACTAGCGGGAACGGGTACGAGCAGTACTTC
CDR3 protein: CASSPPLGTSGNGYEQYF
D gene: TRBD2
V gene: TRBV9
clone size: .
J gene: TRBJ2-7

CDR3 DNA: TGCAGCGTTGAAGGACAGGGAACTCCCTGGAACACTGAAGCTTTCTTT
CDR3 protein: CSVEGQGTPWNTEAFF
D gene: TRBD1
V gene: TRBV29-1
clone size: .
J gene: TRBJ1-1

CDR3 DNA: TGTGCCACCAGTGATTTGGGGGAGGGCCGGTCGAATGAGCAGTTCTTC
CDR3 protein: CATSDLGEGRSNEQFF
D gene: TRBD2
V gene: TRBV24-1
clone size: .
J gene: TRBJ2-1

CDR3 DNA: TGTGCCAGCTGGCGCGGGGGGGCCGCGGCAGATACGCAGTATTTT
CDR3 protein: CASWRGGAAADTQYF
D gene: TRBD2
V gene: TRBV5-8
clone size: once
J gene: TRBJ2-3

CDR3 DNA: TGTGCCCCCCATGGGGAGAGGACTAGCGGTAGCTCCTACAATGAGCAGTTCTTC
CDR3 protein: CAPHGERTSGSSYNEQFF
D gene: TRBD2
V gene: TRBV19
clone size: .
J gene: TRBJ2-1

CDR3 DNA: TGTGCCAGCAGTTTGGTGCAGGGCCATCAGCCCCAGCATTTT
CDR3 protein: CASSLVQGHQPQHF
D gene: .
V gene: TRBV28
clone size: .
J gene: TRBJ1-5

CDR3 DNA: TGTGCCAGCACCACCTCCGGGGGCGGGAGGGCCAACAATGAGCAGTTCTTC
CDR3 protein: CASTTSGGGRANNEQFF
D gene: TRBD2
V gene: TRBV7-9
clone size: .
J gene: TRBJ2-1

CDR3 DNA: TGTGCCAGCAGCCAAGGACAGGTCAATGAGCAGTTCTTC
CDR3 protein: CASSQGQVNEQFF
D gene: .
V gene: TRBV3-1/TRBV3-2
clone size: once
J gene: TRBJ2-1

CDR3 DNA: TGTGCCAGCAGCACTAAAGGTGCAGCAGATACGCAGTATTTT
CDR3 protein: CASSTKGAADTQYF
D gene: .
V gene: TRBV7-9
clone size: .
J gene: TRBJ2-3

CDR3 DNA: TGTGCCAGCAGCCAAGAGGTCTCTAGTTCGAACACCGGGGAGCTGTTTTTT
CDR3 protein: CASSQEVSSSNTGELFF
D gene: .
V gene: TRBV14
clone size: once
J gene: TRBJ2-2

CDR3 DNA: TGCAGCGTTGTACCTACAGGGAGGCCTCCGGAGACCCAGTACTTC
CDR3 protein: CSVVPTGRPPETQYF
D gene: .
V gene: TRBV29-1
clone size: .
J gene: TRBJ2-5

CDR3 DNA: TGTGCCAGTAGTAGATACAGACGCTCTGGAAACACCATATATTTT
CDR3 protein: CASSRYRRSGNTIYF
D gene: .
V gene: TRBV19
clone size: few
J gene: TRBJ1-3

CDR3 DNA: TGTGCCAGCAGCCAAGATTATCGGCGGGGGGGCACAGATACGCAGTATTTT
CDR3 protein: CASSQDYRRGGTDTQYF
D gene: TRBD2
V gene: TRBV4-2
clone size: .
J gene: TRBJ2-3

CDR3 DNA: TGTGCCAGCCTACCGACAGGGAATCAGCCCCAGCATTTT
CDR3 protein: CASLPTGNQPQHF
D gene: TRBD1
V gene: TRBV6-5
clone size: .
J gene: TRBJ1-5

CDR3 DNA: TGTGCCAGCAGCCTAGACAGCTATGGCTACACCTTC
CDR3 protein: CASSLDSYGYTF
D gene: .
V gene: TRBV7-9
clone size: .
J gene: TRBJ1-2

CDR3 DNA: TGTGCTAGTGGTTTGACCGGGACTGTCTCCTACAATGAGCAGTTCTTC
CDR3 protein: CASGLTGTVSYNEQFF
D gene: .
V gene: TRBV12-5
clone size: .
J gene: TRBJ2-1

CDR3 DNA: TGTGCCAGCAGTTTGACAGGGATGGGAACTGAAGCTTTCTTT
CDR3 protein: CASSLTGMGTEAFF
D gene: TRBD1
V gene: TRBV27
clone size: .
J gene: TRBJ1-1

CDR3 DNA: TGTGCCAGCAGCATAGGGGCAGGCACTGAAGCTTTCTTT
CDR3 protein: CASSIGAGTEAFF
D gene: .
V gene: TRBV7-8
clone size: .
J gene: TRBJ1-1

CDR3 DNA: TGTGCCAGCAGCCTCAGACTGGGGCCGTCTTACGAGCAGTACTTC
CDR3 protein: CASSLRLGPSYEQYF
D gene: .
V gene: TRBV7-2
clone size: .
J gene: TRBJ2-7

CDR3 DNA: TGTGCCACCAGCGCCTCCTACGGACCGTCCTACGAGCAGTACTTC
CDR3 protein: CATSASYGPSYEQYF
D gene: .
V gene: TRBV15
clone size: once
J gene: TRBJ2-7

CDR3 DNA: TGCGCCAGCAGCCAAGATCGGTATCGGGGGAGCCAGGGCTTCTACGAGCAGTACTTC
CDR3 protein: CASSQDRYRGSQGFYEQYF
D gene: .
V gene: TRBV4-3
clone size: .
J gene: TRBJ2-7

CDR3 DNA: TGTGCCAGCAGCTTGGGGCCAGCGGGCACCGGGGAGCTGTTTTTT
CDR3 protein: CASSLGPAGTGELFF
D gene: .
V gene: TRBV5-6
clone size: .
J gene: TRBJ2-2

CDR3 DNA: TGTGCCAGCAGCGTAGGTGTCAGGGACGAACTTAAAGCTAACTATGGCTACACCTTC
CDR3 protein: CASSVGVRDELKANYGYTF
D gene: .
V gene: TRBV9
clone size: .
J gene: TRBJ1-2

CDR3 DNA: TGTGCCAGCAGCCAAGGGGGGCGGGGAGATACGCAGTATTTT
CDR3 protein: CASSQGGRGDTQYF
D gene: .
V gene: TRBV3-1/TRBV3-2
clone size: .
J gene: TRBJ2-3

CDR3 DNA: TGTGCCAGTAGCCCTCAGGAGGGAGGCGTCGGGGAGCTGTTTTTT
CDR3 protein: CASSPQEGGVGELFF
D gene: .
V gene: TRBV19
clone size: .
J gene: TRBJ2-2